The next 25 T cell receptor beta chains were all read from a single sample in a study of shared clonotypes between healthy human individuals. This table comes from immunoSEQ multiplex PCR, and its TCRdb copy is limited to in-frame clones, with some not included. The sample carries 2 million to 3 million clones, roughly 92% recorded once. The sequenced material came from naive CD4+ T cells sorted from blood. Subset: CD45RA+ positively selected. These receptors originate from a man aged 18 to 29 in good health.

This chain uses TRBV15 with TRBJ1-2; no reliable D call. The CDR3 is made up of 15 amino acids. Germline-derived CDR1 and CDR2 are LNHNV and YYDKDF (reference sequence). Trimming shortened V by 0 bases and J by 7 bases, and 15 bases separated the two germline ends. The CDR3 DNA reads as TGTGCCACCAGCAGAGAGGAGAGCCTGGGATTTGGCTACACCTTC. Its translation: CATSREESLGFGYTF.

This chain links TRBV19 with TRBJ2-2, with TRBD2 matching 8 bases. Germline assignment: CDR1 LNHDA and CDR2 SQIVND (reference sequence). Trimming took 4 bases from V and 4 from J; bases not matched to a gene: 5. The CDR3 length is 15 residues. The CDR3, as DNA: TGTGCCAGTAGTACCCCGGGGGGGGCCACCGGGGAGCTGTTTTTT. Protein product: CASSTPGGATGELFF.

The chain employs TRBV19 and TRBJ1-2, with D perhaps matching TRBD1 (5 bases). V gave up 3 bases and J gave up 8 bases, with 13 bases separating them. CDR1 is LNHDA, CDR2 SQIVND, per germline (reference sequence). The CDR3 has 13 residues. The CDR3 loop reads CASSIKGQGGYTF. In DNA, the CDR3 is TGTGCCAGTAGTATCAAGGGTCAGGGCGGCTACACCTTC.

This clone is a singleton in its sample. The rearrangement links TRBV10-2 to TRBJ2-7, with 9 bases lining up with TRBD2. The germline V gene encodes CDR1 WSHSY and CDR2 SAAADI. This CDR3 is built from 13 residues. V dropped 4 bases and J dropped 6; count of bases not matched to a gene: 4. The CDR3: CASSAGLALEQYF. In DNA, the CDR3 is TGCGCCAGCAGTGCGGGACTAGCACTCGAGCAGTACTTC.

The chain is built from TRBV2 and TRBJ1-6, with D tentatively TRBD1 (5 bases). This CDR3 region has 14 residues. Trimming pared 6 bases from V and 7 bases from J, leaving 13 bases between. Germline assignment: CDR1 SNHLY and CDR2 FYNNEI. The CDR3 DNA follows: TGTGCCAGCAGATATACTGAGGGGAATTCACCCCTCCACTTT. Its translation: CASRYTEGNSPLHF.

The chain recombines TRBV14 with TRBJ2-3, with no clear D. Trimming pared 5 bases from V and 0 bases from J, leaving 12 bases between. Germline assignment: CDR1 SGHDN and CDR2 FVKESK. This CDR3 spans 15 amino acids. CDR3 amino acids: CASSWARASTDTQYF. The CDR3 region has the DNA TGTGCCAGCAGCTGGGCTAGGGCCAGCACAGATACGCAGTATTTT.

This chain links TRBV6-5 with TRBJ2-1, with TRBD1 as a possible D gene (5 bases). The CDR3 extends over 16 amino acids. Trimming left V 4 bases short and J 4 bases short, with 17 bases between. Germline CDR1 is MNHEY and CDR2 is SVGAGI. The CDR3 nucleotides are TGTGCCAGCAGTTCGCTGAGACAGCCCCAGTACAATGAGCAGTTCTTC. Its translation is CASSSLRQPQYNEQFF.

The sample holds one count of this clone. The rearrangement joins TRBV7-2 to TRBJ2-3; no clear D. Trimming cost V 1 base and J 6 bases, with 14 bases left between them. This CDR3 region has 15 residues. CDR1 is SGHTA and CDR2 is FQGNSA in the germline V gene. This chain's CDR3 is CASSLDSYRPDTQYF. The CDR3 coding sequence is TGTGCCAGCAGCTTAGATAGCTACCGCCCGGATACGCAGTATTTT.

Note on this clone: The sample holds other DNA sequences that translate to the same CDR3. This chain joins TRBV12-5 and TRBJ1-4; no clear D. The CDR3 runs 12 residues. Trimming cost V 1 base and J 7 bases, with 4 bases left between them. Germline-derived CDR1 and CDR2 are LGHNT and FRNRAP. CDR3 region: CASGLGREKLFF. The CDR3 nucleotides are TGTGCTAGTGGTTTGGGGCGTGAAAAACTGTTTTTT.

This clone showed up just once. V gene TRBV6-1 combines with J gene TRBJ2-4; D call uncertain. Germline V gene sequence: CDR1 MNHNS, CDR2 SASEGT. Between the trimmed V and J ends, which lost 3 bases and 0 bases, there was a span of 9 bases. CDR3 length equals 15 residues. CDR3 nucleotides: TGTGCCAGCAGTGATGCCAGATTAGCCAAAAACATTCAGTACTTC. Its translation: CASSDARLAKNIQYF.

J is TRBJ2-2 and V is TRBV5-4; the D gene is possibly TRBD1 (6 bases). V lost 4 bases to trimming and J lost 7 bases, with 20 bases between them. CDR1 is SGHNT, CDR2 YYREEE, per germline (reference sequence). CDR3 length: 16 residues. CDR3 protein: CASSPRQVAGGGELFF. In DNA form, the CDR3 reads TGTGCCAGCAGCCCCAGACAGGTCGCTGGAGGCGGGGAGCTGTTTTTT.

The V and J genes are TRBV30 and TRBJ2-2; 14 nucleotides agree with TRBD2. CDR3 size: 19 residues. Germline V gene data show CDR1 as GTSNPN and CDR2 as SVGIG (reference sequence). The V and J ends lost 2 bases and 4 bases, in that order; junction bases with no gene match: 12. CDR3 bases: TGTGCCTGGAGTCGAAACTCCGGGACTAGCGGGAGAGTCACCGGGGAGCTGTTTTTT. This encodes CAWSRNSGTSGRVTGELFF.

This clone was found once. Here the CDR3 DNA reads TGCGCCAGCAGCCAATTGGGATTGGGAGACTATGGCTACACCTTC. Encoded protein: CASSQLGLGDYGYTF. The chain couples TRBV4-1 to TRBJ1-2; D is unresolved. This CDR3 has 15 residues. Germline values: CDR1 MGHRA, CDR2 YSYEKL. Trimming took off 2 bases at V and 3 bases at J, with 13 bases between the two ends.

The chain couples TRBV19 to TRBJ2-3; possibly TRBD2 for D (6 bases). The V end lost 6 bases, the J end lost 2 bases, and 24 bases lay between the germline ends. CDR3 size: 18 residues. From germline, CDR1 is LNHDA and CDR2 SQIVND (reference sequence). In DNA, the CDR3 is TGTGCCAGTAGCCCCGGCGTCCTCGGGGACTCATTCACAGATACGCAGTATTTT. Encoded protein: CASSPGVLGDSFTDTQYF.

This chain joins TRBV5-6 and TRBJ2-2; D may correspond to TRBD1 or TRBD2 (5 bases each). V was cut by 2 bases and J by 6 bases, with 11 bases left in between. CDR1 and CDR2 (germline): SGHDT, YYEEEE. This CDR3 spans 14 amino acids. The CDR3 DNA follows: TGTGCCAGCAGCTTTGGTACGGGGCCCGGGGAGCTGTTTTTT. Its translation is CASSFGTGPGELFF.

About this clone: The same CDR3 also results from other DNA sequences found in this sample. The V call is TRBV9, the J call TRBJ1-1; tentative D call: TRBD1 (5 bases). V was trimmed by 3 bases and J by 1 base, leaving 7 bases between them. The V gene's germline CDR1 is SGDLS and CDR2 YYNGEE. This CDR3 region has 13 residues. The CDR3 spells CASSATGNTEAFF. CDR3 DNA: TGTGCCAGCAGCGCTACAGGGAACACTGAAGCTTTCTTT.

This rearrangement joins TRBV6-6 to TRBJ2-7; D possibly corresponds to TRBD2 (6 bases). Germline V CDR1 and CDR2: MNHNY, SVGAGI (reference sequence). The V and J ends lost 0 bases and 5 bases respectively, with 14 bases between them. CDR3 length: 15 residues. The CDR3 is CASSYSRGRGNEQYF. The DNA for the CDR3 is TGTGCCAGCAGTTACTCCCGGGGGAGAGGGAACGAGCAGTACTTC.

J is TRBJ2-7 and V is TRBV7-9; no clear D gene. V was shortened by 3 bases and J by 3 bases, with 3 bases between the two germline ends. Germline V gene lookup returns CDR1 SEHNR and CDR2 FQNEAQ (reference sequence). This CDR3 spans 11 amino acids. The CDR3 nucleotides are TGTGCCAGCAGCTTTTACTACGAGCAGTACTTC. It yields the protein CASSFYYEQYF.

This clone was found once. The chain links TRBV18 to TRBJ1-4; D is ambiguous. The CDR3 is 15 residues long. The germline V gene has CDR1 KGHSH and CDR2 LQKENI. The V end lost 6 bases, the J end lost 5 bases, and 16 bases lay between the germline ends. CDR3 sequence reads: CASSTRGSGNEKLFF. CDR3 nucleotide sequence: TGTGCCAGCTCCACCAGAGGCTCCGGGAATGAAAAACTGTTTTTT.

The chain carries TRBV5-6 and TRBJ1-2; D ambiguous. This CDR3 is 14 amino acids long. CDR1 is SGHDT and CDR2 is YYEEEE in the germline V gene. Trimming took 0 bases from V and 4 from J, leaving 10 bases between them. As DNA, the CDR3 is TGTGCCAGCAGCTTGGGAAAGGGCGGCTATGGCTACACCTTC. Translation gives CASSLGKGGYGYTF. The full variable domain, completed using reference TRBV5-6 and TRBJ1-2, is DAGVTQSPTHLIKTRGQQVTLRCSPKSGHDTVSWYQQALGQGPQFIFQYYEEEERQRGNFPDRFSGHQFPNYSSELNVNALLLGDSALYLCASSLGKGGYGYTFGSGTRLTVV.

The chain carries TRBV10-3 and TRBJ2-7; 7 bases agree with TRBD1. The CDR3 consists of 15 residues. V lost 11 bases to trimming and J lost 0 bases; unmatched junction nucleotides: 13. Germline CDR1 reads ENHRY; CDR2 reads SYGVKD. The CDR3 region is CAAGTGTATSYEQYF. Here the CDR3 DNA reads TGTGCCGCGGGTACCGGGACAGCAACCTCCTACGAGCAGTACTTC.

Note on this clone: Distinct nucleotide sequences in the sample also encode this CDR3. This chain links TRBV6-5 with TRBJ2-5; D might be TRBD2 (6 bases). The V end was cut by 2 bases, the J end by 5 bases, with 9 bases between. Germline V gives CDR1 MNHEY, CDR2 SVGAGI. The length of the CDR3 is 13 residues. The CDR3 loop is CASSYVGGETQYF. CDR3 DNA sequence: TGTGCCAGCAGTTACGTGGGGGGTGAGACCCAGTACTTC.

The chain recombines TRBV6-6 with TRBJ1-1; 7 nucleotides align to TRBD1. After removal of 6 bases from V and 10 bases from J, the junction contained 11 bases not matched to a gene. The CDR3 contains 13 residues. Germline-derived CDR1 and CDR2 are MNHNY and SVGAGI (reference sequence). The CDR3 loop reads CASRNGAGGLAFF. CDR3 sequence (DNA): TGTGCCAGCAGAAACGGGGCAGGGGGTTTAGCTTTCTTT.

The chain links TRBV10-1 to TRBJ1-2; possibly TRBD1 for D (6 bases). CDR3 length equals 13 residues. Trimming left V 6 bases short and J 2 bases short, with 10 bases between. The germline CDR1 and CDR2 sequences are WNHNN and SYGVQD (reference sequence). The CDR3 DNA is TGCGCCAGCAGCTCGGGGGCCAACTATGGCTACACCTTC. It yields the protein CASSSGANYGYTF.

This sequence joins TRBV7-3 and TRBJ2-1, with D perhaps matching TRBD1 (5 bases). Germline CDR1 and CDR2: SGHTA and FQGTGA. Trimming removed 1 base from V and 1 base from J, with 14 bases in between. This CDR3 contains 17 residues. The CDR3: CASSLKGVKGSYNEQFF. In nucleotides, the CDR3 is TGTGCCAGCAGCTTAAAAGGGGTAAAGGGATCCTACAATGAGCAGTTCTTC. The full variable domain, completed using reference TRBV7-3 and TRBJ2-1, is GAGVSQTPSNKVTEKGKYVELRCDPISGHTALYWYRQSLGQGPEFLIYFQGTGAADDSGLPNDRFFAVRPEGSVSTLKIQRTERGDSAVYLCASSLKGVKGSYNEQFFGPGTRLTVL.